The sample holds a few counts of the clone carrying this T cell receptor (beta chain). This sample is part of a study of blood T cell repertoires in COVID-19. Looking at the study overall: Spain, Italy and the United States supplied samples that represented acute and convalescent COVID-19. In each case, the material was cDNA or gDNA derived from T cells, B-cell-depleted T cells, or PBMCs.

The authors' processing: Reference gene primer amplification gave nucleated cell count estimates. The repertoire was sequenced with immunoSEQ multiplex PCR; TCRdb's copy has only in-frame clones and lacks some. Clone size and the V and J calls come from that table; the DNA yielded D and trimming. This table holds approximately 38,000 clones, roughly four fifths found once. V lost 0 bases to trimming and J lost 0 bases, with 11 bases between them. CDR3 length: 16 residues. The germline gives CDR1 LGHNA, CDR2 YSLEER. The sequence was collected from a human donor with acute or convalescent COVID-19. The donor label of this sample is uncertain. The chain combines TRBV4-3 with TRBJ1-1; maybe TRBD1 (5 bases). What was sequenced was peripheral blood. In DNA form, the CDR3 reads TGCGCCAGCAGCCAAGATGTTGGGGCTATGAACACTGAAGCTTTCTTT. Protein: CASSQDVGAMNTEAFF.